The rows below give T cell receptor beta chains drawn from one sample of a study of PD-L1 blockade in urothelial cancer. Only in-frame clones appear in the TCRdb table, and some are missing; sequencing was by immunoSEQ multiplex PCR. This table holds 35,000 to 40,000 clones, 82% found once. This material consisted of PBMCs, taken around atezolizumab (anti-PD-L1) treatment. These receptors all stem from a man aged 60 to 69 with urothelial cancer. Each CDR3 is given with its conserved first and last residue. Each record gives: V gene, J gene, D gene, clone size, CDR3 protein, CDR3 DNA. A D gene is named only where the DNA matches it firmly. Clone size is shown for a subset of rows, as once, few, many or a class of expanded clone.

>TRBV4-2|TRBJ2-7|.|.
CASSQDVQGPYEQYF
TGTGCCAGCAGCCAAGATGTCCAGGGTCCCTACGAGCAGTACTTC
>TRBV19|TRBJ2-5|TRBD2|.
CASSRGLAGFQETQYF
TGTGCCAGTAGTAGGGGGCTAGCGGGGTTCCAAGAGACCCAGTACTTC
>TRBV28|TRBJ1-6|TRBD1|once
CASKLDRGRQNSPLHF
TGTGCCAGCAAACTGGACAGGGGGCGGCAAAATTCACCCCTCCACTTT
>TRBV7-2|TRBJ2-3|.|.
CASSSEGGRSDTQYF
TGTGCCAGCAGCTCGGAGGGGGGGCGCTCAGATACGCAGTATTTT
>TRBV29-1|TRBJ1-3|.|.
CSVEGSGTEGNTIYF
TGCAGCGTTGAAGGGAGCGGGACCGAAGGAAACACCATATATTTT
>TRBV19|TRBJ1-5|.|few
CASNSLSDSNQPQHF
TGTGCCAGTAATAGCTTGAGTGATAGCAATCAGCCCCAGCATTTT
>TRBV6-5|TRBJ2-7|TRBD2|.
CASTHSGGSYEQYF
TGTGCCAGCACCCACAGCGGGGGGTCCTACGAGCAGTACTTC
>TRBV5-1|TRBJ2-5|TRBD2|.
CASSLAPSGINQETQYF
TGCGCCAGCAGCTTGGCCCCTAGCGGGATTAACCAAGAGACCCAGTACTTC
>TRBV7-2|TRBJ2-1|.|few
CASSLDRRIPASRANEQFF
TGTGCCAGCAGCTTAGACCGACGAATTCCGGCCTCGAGGGCCAATGAGCAGTTCTTC
>TRBV19|TRBJ1-2|TRBD1|.
CASSRDGTGGYGYTF
TGTGCCAGTAGTAGAGATGGGACAGGAGGCTATGGCTACACCTTC
>TRBV6-5|TRBJ1-1|.|.
CASSFSRGAEAFF
TGTGCCAGCAGTTTTAGCAGGGGTGCTGAAGCTTTCTTT
>TRBV28|TRBJ2-4|.|.
CASSSTTTGNIQYF
TGTGCCAGCAGTTCCACTACGACGGGGAACATTCAGTACTTC
>TRBV28|TRBJ2-7|.|.
CASSHRERYF
TGTGCCAGCAGTCACAGGGAGCGCTACTTC
>TRBV4-1|TRBJ2-5|.|.
CASSQVRGETQYF
TGCGCCAGCAGCCAGGTCCGGGGGGAGACCCAGTACTTC
>TRBV10-1|TRBJ2-3|TRBD2|.
CASSREGTSTDTQYF
TGCGCCAGCAGCAGGGAGGGGACTTCCACAGATACGCAGTATTTT
>TRBV7-2|TRBJ2-7|TRBD2|.
CASSLGGGGGSYEQYF
TGTGCCAGCAGCTTAGGGGGCGGGGGGGGTTCCTACGAGCAGTACTTC
>TRBV7-6|TRBJ2-2|TRBD1|.
CASSPRDSNTGELFF
TGTGCCAGCAGCCCCCGGGACAGCAACACCGGGGAGCTGTTTTTT
>TRBV11-3|TRBJ2-7|.|.
CASSLGPPSSYEQYF
TGTGCCAGCAGCTTAGGTCCTCCCTCCTCCTACGAGCAGTACTTC